What follows are 23 T cell receptor beta chains derived from one specimen sequenced in a study of shared clonotypes between healthy human individuals. Sequencing used immunoSEQ multiplex PCR; TCRdb keeps in-frame clones, though not all of them. The data contain about a million clones, roughly 80% of them singletons. Sequenced material: memory CD4+ T cells sorted from blood. Subset described: CD45RA-negative fraction. The receptor set was obtained from a man younger than 35 in good health.

The CDR3 nucleotides read TGTGCCAGCAGCCTGGGACTAGCGGGAGGGACGTGGTACAATGAGCAGTTCTTC. Translating gives CASSLGLAGGTWYNEQFF. This chain connects TRBV11-2 to TRBJ2-1; 16 nucleotides align to TRBD2. There are 18 residues in the CDR3. Germline V gene sequence: CDR1 SGHAT, CDR2 FQNNGV. V lost 5 bases to trimming and J lost 4 bases; unmatched junction nucleotides: 8.

J is TRBJ1-2 and V is TRBV2; D gene uncertain. The length of the CDR3 is 13 residues. The ends were cut back, 10 bases at V and 8 bases at J, with 20 bases in the middle. CDR1 and CDR2 from the germline V gene are SNHLY and FYNNEI. CDR3 loop: CAITKTEGGGYTF. CDR3 sequence (DNA): TGTGCCATTACTAAAACGGAGGGTGGAGGCTACACCTTC.

This clone was found many times. The chain has TRBV2 and TRBJ1-1; 9 nucleotides align to TRBD1. The CDR3 runs 14 residues. V trimming: 5 bases; J trimming: 4 bases; junction bases outside the gene matches: 5. Germline V gives CDR1 SNHLY, CDR2 FYNNEI. CDR3 sequence (DNA): TGTGCCAGCAGTCTTCACAGGGGGCTCACTGAAGCTTTCTTT. It is translated as CASSLHRGLTEAFF.

The V and J genes are TRBV9 and TRBJ2-1, with D possibly TRBD2 on 7 matching bases. Germline CDR1 is SGDLS and CDR2 is YYNGEE. The CDR3 has 16 amino acids. V lost 0 bases and J lost 9, with 19 bases in between. CDR3 sequence: CASSVAPGGGASEQFF. The CDR3 DNA is TGTGCCAGCAGCGTAGCCCCCGGAGGGGGGGCCAGTGAGCAGTTCTTC.

The chain combines TRBV6-6 with TRBJ2-7; D not resolved. Looked up from germline, CDR1 is MNHNY and CDR2 is SVGAGI (reference sequence). Trimming stripped 5 bases from V and 2 bases from J, with 10 bases between. This CDR3 spans 13 amino acids. CDR3 bases: TGTGCCAGCAGTCCGGACCTGCCCTACGAGCAGTACTTC. This translates into CASSPDLPYEQYF.

The chain's CDR3 is CASSLIGLAGVNEQFF. The CDR3 bases are TGTGCCAGCAGTTTAATAGGGCTAGCGGGAGTCAATGAGCAGTTCTTC. The genes are TRBV27 and TRBJ2-1; 10 bases line up with TRBD2. The V segment lost 2 bases and the J segment 6 bases; nucleotides outside the gene matches: 7. The CDR3 covers 16 residues. Looked up from germline, CDR1 is MNHEY and CDR2 is SMNVEV (reference sequence).

The J gene is TRBJ1-4, the V gene TRBV7-2; D might be TRBD1 (5 bases). Germline-derived CDR1 and CDR2 are SGHTA and FQGNSA. The CDR3 is 16 amino acids. V was cut by 5 bases and J by 2 bases, with 15 bases left in between. Here the CDR3 DNA reads TGTGCCAGCAGCCGGGACCGAAGCCGGACTAATGAAAAACTGTTTTTT. Translation: CASSRDRSRTNEKLFF. Combining the CDR3 with reference TRBV7-2 and TRBJ1-4 gives the whole variable domain GAGVSQSPSNKVTEKGKDVELRCDPISGHTALYWYRQSLGQGLEFLIYFQGNSAPDKSGLPSDRFSAERTGGSVSTLTIQRTQQEDSAVYLCASSRDRSRTNEKLFFGSGTQLSVL.

The chain is built from TRBV7-2 and TRBJ2-7; D may be TRBD2 (5 bases). The CDR3 has 14 amino acids. Per the germline V gene, CDR1 is SGHTA and CDR2 is FQGNSA. Trimming pared 4 bases from V and 4 bases from J, leaving 14 bases between. Written as DNA, the CDR3 is TGTGCCAGCAGCTCAAGAAGCGGTTTTTACGAGCAGTACTTC. The encoded protein is CASSSRSGFYEQYF.

The V and J genes are TRBV6-1 and TRBJ1-5; 7 positions agree with TRBD1. With 4 bases clipped from V and 4 bases from J, the junction kept 7 bases outside the gene matches. CDR3 size: 15 residues. The germline V gene has CDR1 MNHNS and CDR2 SASEGT. CDR3: CASSAPGTANQPQHF. The DNA for the CDR3 is TGTGCCAGCAGTGCCCCCGGGACAGCAAATCAGCCCCAGCATTTT.

The chain combines TRBV28 with TRBJ1-5; no reliable D call. The length of the CDR3 is 14 residues. Germline lookup yields CDR1 MDHEN and CDR2 SYDVKM. Trimming left V 4 bases short and J 6 bases short, with 13 bases between. The DNA for the CDR3 is TGTGCCAGCAGTTGGGCCTTCTCTCGTCAGCCCCAGCATTTT. Amino acids: CASSWAFSRQPQHF.

Only a few counts were recorded for this clone. The chain employs TRBV30 and TRBJ1-2, with a tentative D call TRBD1 (6 bases). The germline CDR1 and CDR2 sequences are GTSNPN and SVGIG (reference sequence). This CDR3 is built from 14 residues. The V gene lost 0 bases and the J gene lost 6 bases, with 14 bases spanning the gap. The CDR3 DNA sequence: TGTGCCTGGAGTGTACTTGGAAGGGGGAATGGCTACACCTTC. It specifies CAWSVLGRGNGYTF.

This chain joins TRBV2 and TRBJ2-5, with D maybe TRBD2 (6 bases). The DNA end lines up better with TRBJ2-7; the J call may be wrong. Per the germline V gene, CDR1 is SNHLY and CDR2 is FYNNEI. The CDR3 is 11 residues long. This CDR3 is CASTGDYEQYF. Written as DNA, the CDR3 is TGTGCCAGCACGGGGGACTACGAGCAGTACTTC.

This clone showed up just once. This chain links TRBV6-5 with TRBJ2-7; the D gene is possibly TRBD2 (5 bases). Trimming removed 7 bases from V and 3 bases from J, with 10 bases in between. Germline CDR1 is MNHEY and CDR2 is SVGAGI. This CDR3 has 12 amino acids. The CDR3 DNA is TGTGCCAGCACTACCCGGGGCTACGAGCAGTACTTC. As protein: CASTTRGYEQYF.

This clone has more than one count but fewer than ten. Here the CDR3 DNA reads TGTGCCAGCAGCCTACAGGGGAAAAAACTGTTTTTT. Translation gives CASSLQGKKLFF. The J gene is TRBJ1-4, the V gene TRBV14; 7 bases are a match to TRBD1. This CDR3 is built from 12 residues. Trimming took 4 bases from V and 9 from J; bases not matched to a gene: 2. Per germline, CDR1 SGHDN and CDR2 FVKESK.

The chain links TRBV5-1 to TRBJ2-3; TRBD2 agrees at 14 bases. The junction had 14 bases not matched to a gene; V was cut back by 4 bases and J by 4 bases. The CDR3 sequence is 19 residues long. The germline V gene encodes CDR1 SGHRS and CDR2 YFSETQ. DNA of the CDR3: TGCGCCAGCAGCCCCCAGACTAGCGGGGGGGCCTTTATCCCAGATACGCAGTATTTT. This translates into CASSPQTSGGAFIPDTQYF. Complete variable domain (other parts from reference TRBV5-1 and TRBJ2-3): KAGVTQTPRYLIKTRGQQVTLSCSPISGHRSVSWYQQTPGQGLQFLFEYFSETQRNKGNFPGRFSGRQFSNSRSEMNVSTLELGDSALYLCASSPQTSGGAFIPDTQYFGPGTRLTVL.

This sequence joins TRBV5-1 and TRBJ2-1, with 10 bases aligning to TRBD2. Germline V CDR1 and CDR2: SGHRS, YFSETQ. The V and J ends lost 0 bases and 7 bases, in that order; junction bases with no gene match: 4. The CDR3 totals 15 residues. The CDR3 spells CASSLASGSLNEQFF. In DNA form, the CDR3 reads TGCGCCAGCAGCTTGGCTAGCGGGAGTCTAAATGAGCAGTTCTTC.

This rearrangement joins TRBV6-1 to TRBJ1-4, with 10 bases that match TRBD1. The CDR3 has 19 amino acids. Per the germline V gene, CDR1 is MNHNS and CDR2 is SASEGT. V gave up 3 bases and J gave up 0 bases; unmatched junction bases: 10. This CDR3 reads CASSDRDRGDWATNEKLFF. In nucleotides, the CDR3 is TGTGCCAGCAGTGACCGGGACAGGGGTGATTGGGCAACTAATGAAAAACTGTTTTTT.

The table lists this clone with a few counts. CDR3 sequence: CASSGGTGSQPQHF. CDR3 DNA: TGTGCCAGCAGCGGGGGGACAGGGTCTCAGCCCCAGCATTTT. The chain joins TRBV9 to TRBJ1-5; TRBD1 matches at 9 bases. Trimming at V came to 3 bases and at J to 6 bases, leaving 4 bases not matched to a gene. The CDR3 loop spans 14 amino acids. Per the germline V gene, CDR1 is SGDLS and CDR2 is YYNGEE.

The chain carries TRBV6-6 and TRBJ2-3; 9 nucleotides align to TRBD1. This CDR3 region has 16 residues. CDR1 and CDR2 from the germline V gene are MNHNY and SVGAGI (reference sequence). Losses at the gene ends were 1 base for V and 6 bases for J; bases not matched to a gene: 8. CDR3 sequence: CASSYWGTGTQDTQYF. DNA of the CDR3: TGTGCCAGCAGTTACTGGGGGACAGGGACCCAGGATACGCAGTATTTT.

The V gene is TRBV7-9, the J gene TRBJ2-1; TRBD1 matches at 10 bases. Trimming cost V 5 bases and J 7 bases; bases outside gene matches: 8. Germline-derived CDR1 and CDR2 are SEHNR and FQNEAQ (reference sequence). The CDR3 length is 15 residues. CDR3: CASSVGQGGWNEQFF. CDR3 in DNA: TGTGCCAGCAGCGTCGGACAGGGGGGTTGGAATGAGCAGTTCTTC.

As concerns this clone: This specimen includes other DNA sequences encoding the same CDR3. Here the CDR3 DNA reads TGTGCCAGTAGTTTAGGGTATCAGCCCCAGCATTTT. Protein product: CASSLGYQPQHF. This chain links TRBV19 with TRBJ1-5; D gene ambiguous. Germline lookup yields CDR1 LNHDA and CDR2 SQIVND (reference sequence). Trimming pared 5 bases from V and 5 bases from J, leaving 7 bases between. The CDR3 length is 12 residues.

The chain links TRBV28 to TRBJ2-1; 9 bases are shared with TRBD1. CDR3 length equals 15 residues. Germline CDR1 MDHEN, CDR2 SYDVKM. Losses at the gene ends were 3 bases for V and 7 bases for J; bases not matched to a gene: 7. CDR3 loop: CASSFGQGIVNEQFF. CDR3 coding DNA: TGTGCCAGCAGTTTTGGACAGGGGATCGTGAATGAGCAGTTCTTC. Full variable domain (rest looked up from reference TRBV28 and TRBJ2-1): DVKVTQSSRYLVKRTGEKVFLECVQDMDHENMFWYRQDPGLGLRLIYFSYDVKMKEKGDIPEGYSVSREKKERFSLILESASTNQTSMYLCASSFGQGIVNEQFFGPGTRLTVL.

The chain has TRBV4-1 and TRBJ2-7; 8 nucleotides match TRBD1. From germline, CDR1 is MGHRA and CDR2 YSYEKL. After removal of 3 bases from V and 4 bases from J, the junction contained 8 bases not matched to a gene. The CDR3 covers 15 residues. The CDR3 nucleotides are TGCGCCAGCAGCCACTTGGACAGGGCATCTTACGAGCAGTACTTC. It yields the protein CASSHLDRASYEQYF.